Shown below are 31 T cell receptor beta chains from a single sample sequenced in a study of blood T cell repertoires in COVID-19. Only in-frame clones appear in the TCRdb table, and some are missing; sequencing was by immunoSEQ multiplex PCR. Among more than 85,000 clones, roughly 82% were seen once, and the ten largest hold roughly 7.9%. Sequenced sample: peripheral blood. These receptors came from an elderly woman with active or convalescent COVID-19.

The rearrangement joins TRBV5-8 to TRBJ2-1; no clear D gene. V lost 4 bases, J lost 6 bases, and 5 bases lay in between. This CDR3 spans 11 amino acids. CDR1 SGHTS and CDR2 YDEGEE come from the germline V gene. In DNA, the CDR3 is TGTGCCAGCAGCCCCCTCAATGAGCAGTTCTTC. Translated, it gives CASSPLNEQFF. Variable domain in full (rest from reference TRBV5-8 and TRBJ2-1): EAGVTQSPTHLIKTRGQQATLRCSPISGHTSVYWYQQALGLGLQFLLWYDEGEERNRGNFPPRFSGRQFPNYSSELNVNALELEDSALYLCASSPLNEQFFGPGTRLTVL.

This clone was picked up one time. The chain has TRBV30 and TRBJ2-5; 16 nucleotides line up with TRBD2. The V segment lost 3 bases and the J segment 5 bases; nucleotides outside the gene matches: 3. The CDR3 consists of 15 residues. Per germline, CDR1 GTSNPN and CDR2 SVGIG (reference sequence). CDR3 coding DNA: TGTGCCTGGAGCCCGGGACTAGCGGGAGGGGAGACCCAGTACTTC. Translating gives CAWSPGLAGGETQYF.

The chain has TRBV5-1 and TRBJ2-5; 12 positions match TRBD2. Trimming removed 1 base from V and 5 bases from J; junction bases left unmatched: 9. Germline V gene data show CDR1 as SGHRS and CDR2 as YFSETQ. The CDR3 consists of 17 residues. CDR3 nucleotide sequence: TGCGCCAGCAGCTTGCGGCTAGCGGGAGGGCCTGGGGAGACCCAGTACTTC. Translating gives CASSLRLAGGPGETQYF.

The gene calls are TRBV7-9 and TRBJ1-6; TRBD1 aligns across 9 bases. CDR1 SEHNR and CDR2 FQNEAQ come from the germline V gene (reference sequence). This CDR3 is 19 amino acids long. V lost 0 bases, J lost 7 bases, and 13 bases stayed unmatched. The CDR3 DNA is TGTGCCAGCAGCTTAGCAGGGACAGGGAGGGGATCGGGAAATTCACCCCTCCACTTT. Amino acid sequence: CASSLAGTGRGSGNSPLHF. Drawing the rest from reference TRBV7-9 and TRBJ1-6, the complete variable domain is DTGVSQNPRHKITKRGQNVTFRCDPISEHNRLYWYRQTLGQGPEFLTYFQNEAQLEKSRLLSDRFSAERPKGSFSTLEIQRTEQGDSAMYLCASSLAGTGRGSGNSPLHFGNGTRLTVT.

The V gene is TRBV10-2, the J gene TRBJ2-3, with TRBD1 matching 7 bases. In germline, CDR1 is WSHSY, CDR2 SAAADI. There are 14 residues in the CDR3. Trimming cost V 3 bases and J 4 bases; bases outside gene matches: 4. Here the CDR3 reads CASSEGGAPDTQYF. The DNA for the CDR3 is TGCGCCAGCAGTGAAGGGGGCGCCCCAGATACGCAGTATTTT.

The chain uses TRBV28 and TRBJ2-7, with 7 nucleotides matching TRBD2. The ends lost 7 bases at V and 4 bases at J; junction bases unmatched: 10. There are 14 residues in the CDR3. The germline gives CDR1 MDHEN, CDR2 SYDVKM. The chain's CDR3 is CASKGRDPPYEQYF. For the CDR3, the DNA is TGTGCCAGCAAAGGGAGGGACCCACCATACGAGCAGTACTTC.

The chain employs TRBV21-1 and TRBJ1-2; the D call in the table, TRBD1, was not verified against the DNA. TRBV21-1 is marked as a pseudogene. This CDR3 is built from 16 residues. The CDR3 region has the DNA TGTGCCAGCAGCAAAGTTGATGGGGACAGGGTCTTTGGCTACACCTTC. Its protein is CASSKVDGDRVFGYTF.

The V and J genes are TRBV5-1 and TRBJ1-1; D perhaps matches TRBD1 (5 bases). The V and J ends lost 6 bases and 0 bases respectively, with 12 bases between them. CDR3 length equals 14 residues. The germline gives CDR1 SGHRS, CDR2 YFSETQ. CDR3 bases: TGCGCCAGCACCCCGGGCAGGGTGAACACTGAAGCTTTCTTT. Encoded protein: CASTPGRVNTEAFF.

This sequence joins TRBV10-3 and TRBJ2-7; 8 bases align to TRBD2. V gave up 0 bases and J gave up 4 bases; unmatched junction bases: 5. The germline CDR1 and CDR2 sequences are ENHRY and SYGVKD. This CDR3 has 15 residues. The CDR3 here is CAISESTGGPYEQYF. CDR3 nucleotide sequence: TGTGCCATCAGTGAGTCAACGGGAGGGCCGTACGAGCAGTACTTC.

The V and J genes are TRBV28 and TRBJ2-1; 8 bases are shared with TRBD1. V shed 0 bases, J shed 8 bases, and the junction held 6 bases outside the gene matches. The CDR3 is 15 amino acids. Germline CDR1 is MDHEN and CDR2 is SYDVKM. The CDR3 reads CASSLWTGVRDEQFF. CDR3 DNA sequence: TGTGCCAGCAGTTTATGGACAGGGGTTCGTGATGAGCAGTTCTTC.

In this sample, this clone turned up once. The CDR3 region is CASSEFWGRGSSYNEQFF. CDR3 DNA sequence: TGTGCCAGCAGTGAGTTTTGGGGTCGGGGGAGCTCCTACAATGAGCAGTTCTTC. This chain links TRBV28 with TRBJ2-1, with D possibly TRBD2 on 6 matching bases. The CDR3 runs 18 residues. CDR1 and CDR2 from the germline V gene are MDHEN and SYDVKM. V lost 5 bases and J 0 bases, leaving 20 bases between the germline ends.

The V gene is TRBV15, the J gene TRBJ2-7, with TRBD2 matching over 9 bases. The CDR3 is made up of 15 amino acids. With V trimmed by 8 bases and J by 7 bases, 15 bases remained unmatched. Germline lookup yields CDR1 LNHNV and CDR2 YYDKDF (reference sequence). The CDR3 DNA reads as TGTGCCACCCCTAGGGTATCTAGCGGGGATCTGGAGCAGTACTTC. Protein: CATPRVSSGDLEQYF.

The V and J genes are TRBV20-1 and TRBJ2-1; TRBD2 matches 7 bases. The CDR3 is made up of 14 amino acids. Germline V gene sequence: CDR1 DFQATT, CDR2 SNEGSKA (reference sequence). Unmatched junction bases numbered 2, after V lost 3 bases and J lost 0 bases. The chain's CDR3 is CSASRGVSYNEQFF. CDR3 sequence (DNA): TGCAGTGCTAGTCGGGGGGTCTCCTACAATGAGCAGTTCTTC.

The chain couples TRBV27 to TRBJ1-5, with 12 bases matching TRBD1. This CDR3 spans 15 amino acids. Germline values: CDR1 MNHEY, CDR2 SMNVEV (reference sequence). The ends lost 6 bases at V and 4 bases at J; junction bases unmatched: 4. The CDR3 DNA is TGTGCCAGCAGGGCGGGACAGGGGGCGAATCAGCCCCAGCATTTT. Its protein is CASRAGQGANQPQHF.

J is TRBJ1-2 and V is TRBV6-5; 7 bases match TRBD1. The germline V gene encodes CDR1 MNHEY and CDR2 SVGAGI. V lost 6 bases, J lost 2 bases, and 3 bases stayed unmatched. The CDR3 totals 13 residues. The DNA for the CDR3 is TGTGCCAGCAGAGGGGGCCCAAACTATGGCTACACCTTC. Its translation: CASRGGPNYGYTF.

The rearrangement links TRBV2 to TRBJ1-5; weak D call: TRBD1 (6 bases). This CDR3 is 12 amino acids long. The germline V gene encodes CDR1 SNHLY and CDR2 FYNNEI. V was shortened by 7 bases and J by 7 bases, with 11 bases between the two germline ends. This CDR3 is CASKAGAQPQHF. The CDR3 DNA reads TGTGCCAGCAAGGCAGGGGCCCAGCCCCAGCATTTT.

This rearrangement joins TRBV18 to TRBJ1-3; TRBD1 is a possible D gene (6 bases). Per the germline V gene, CDR1 is KGHSH and CDR2 is LQKENI. The CDR3 runs 15 residues. The V end was cut by 3 bases, the J end by 0 bases, with 9 bases between. Written as DNA, the CDR3 is TGTGCCAGCTCACCGACAGGACACTCTGGAAACACCATATATTTT. Translation gives CASSPTGHSGNTIYF.

This clone was seen only once. This chain joins TRBV7-8 and TRBJ2-5, with D perhaps matching TRBD1 (6 bases). From germline, CDR1 is SGHVS and CDR2 FQNEAQ. The CDR3 spans 13 residues. Trimming took off 4 bases at V and 2 bases at J, with 8 bases between the two ends. The CDR3 nucleotides read TGTGCCAGCAGCTCTGGACAGCAAGAGACCCAGTACTTC. Translated: CASSSGQQETQYF.

The chain uses TRBV20-1 and TRBJ2-1; no firm D call. The CDR3 is 11 amino acids. V was cut by 2 bases and J by 5 bases, with 4 bases left in between. Germline values: CDR1 DFQATT, CDR2 SNEGSKA (reference sequence). The CDR3: CSARFDNEQFF. DNA of the CDR3: TGCAGTGCTAGATTCGACAATGAGCAGTTCTTC.

This clone has just one count. The chain joins TRBV28 to TRBJ1-4; perhaps TRBD1 as D (5 bases). V lost 6 bases to trimming and J lost 8 bases, with 13 bases between them. The CDR3 contains 13 residues. Germline lookup yields CDR1 MDHEN and CDR2 SYDVKM. The CDR3: CASSRAGYEKLFF. In nucleotides, the CDR3 is TGTGCCAGCAGCAGGGCTGGCTACGAAAAACTGTTTTTT. The full variable domain, its missing parts supplied by reference TRBV28 and TRBJ1-4, is DVKVTQSSRYLVKRTGEKVFLECVQDMDHENMFWYRQDPGLGLRLIYFSYDVKMKEKGDIPEGYSVSREKKERFSLILESASTNQTSMYLCASSRAGYEKLFFGSGTQLSVL.

The J gene is TRBJ2-3, the V gene TRBV5-1; TRBD2 is a possible D gene (6 bases). Germline CDR1 reads SGHRS; CDR2 reads YFSETQ. V gave up 4 bases and J gave up 2 bases, with 17 bases separating them. The CDR3 is 16 amino acids. The CDR3 DNA follows: TGCGCCAGCAGCCGCGGGGTCTTGGGTACCACAGATACGCAGTATTTT. Translating gives CASSRGVLGTTDTQYF.

This clone was counted a few times. The chain's CDR3 is CASKGQGSEQYF. CDR3 DNA sequence: TGTGCCAGCAAAGGACAGGGTAGCGAGCAGTACTTC. The genes are TRBV2 and TRBJ2-7; 8 bases are shared with TRBD1. Per germline, CDR1 SNHLY and CDR2 FYNNEI. This CDR3 spans 12 amino acids. The J segment lost 6 bases and the V segment lost 7 bases, leaving 5 bases of the junction unmatched.

This sequence joins TRBV24-1 and TRBJ1-5; D is perhaps TRBD1 (6 bases). The CDR3 has 14 residues. Trimming pared 4 bases from V and 4 bases from J, leaving 10 bases between. In germline, CDR1 is KGHDR, CDR2 SFDVKD. In DNA form, the CDR3 reads TGTGCCACCAGTGAAACAGGGCGTAATCAGCCCCAGCATTTT. This sequence encodes CATSETGRNQPQHF.

The genes are TRBV5-1 and TRBJ2-5; TRBD2 matches at 13 bases. There are 17 residues in the CDR3. Germline V gene sequence: CDR1 SGHRS, CDR2 YFSETQ. The junction had 8 bases not matched to a gene; V was cut back by 3 bases and J by 3 bases. The CDR3 spells CASSSGSTSGRKETQYF. CDR3 nucleotides: TGCGCCAGCAGCTCGGGGTCGACTAGCGGGAGGAAAGAGACCCAGTACTTC.

The chain recombines TRBV19 with TRBJ2-1; TRBD2 matches at 10 bases. J was trimmed by 7 bases and V by 0 bases; bases with no gene match: 9. This CDR3 comprises 17 residues. Looked up from germline, CDR1 is LNHDA and CDR2 is SQIVND (reference sequence). CDR3 nucleotide sequence: TGTGCCAGTAGTATAGAGAGCGGGAGGGCCGTTAAAAATGAGCAGTTCTTC. Its translation: CASSIESGRAVKNEQFF.

This clone was picked up one time. The chain links TRBV19 to TRBJ1-1; D is ambiguous. The germline gives CDR1 LNHDA, CDR2 SQIVND (reference sequence). The CDR3 contains 13 residues. The ends were cut back, 7 bases at V and 0 bases at J, with 9 bases in the middle. The CDR3 protein is CASKRELNTEAFF. The CDR3 DNA reads TGTGCCAGTAAGCGGGAGTTGAACACTGAAGCTTTCTTT.

The V and J genes are TRBV5-1 and TRBJ2-7; 8 positions match TRBD1. The trim removed 3 bases at V and 3 bases at J, leaving 8 bases unmatched. The CDR3 is made up of 15 amino acids. CDR1 and CDR2 (germline): SGHRS, YFSETQ. CDR3 sequence reads: CASSSGQGLYYEQYF. The CDR3 nucleotides read TGCGCCAGCAGCTCCGGACAGGGCCTATACTACGAGCAGTACTTC.

This chain links TRBV15 with TRBJ1-1, with D possibly being TRBD1 (5 bases). Trimming removed 0 bases at V and 10 bases at J, with 15 bases between. From germline, CDR1 is LNHNV and CDR2 YYDKDF (reference sequence). The CDR3 length is 14 residues. CDR3 DNA: TGTGCCACCAGCAGAGATCAGGGAGGCATGATAGCTTTCTTT. Protein product: CATSRDQGGMIAFF.

V gene TRBV28 combines with J gene TRBJ1-2, with no clear D. The CDR3 is 14 residues long. With 3 bases removed from V and 4 bases from J, the gap between germline ends came to 12 bases. The germline gives CDR1 MDHEN, CDR2 SYDVKM. The CDR3 loop is CASSFLRRVYGYTF. The CDR3 region has the DNA TGTGCCAGCAGTTTCTTACGACGGGTCTATGGCTACACCTTC.

V and J are TRBV10-3 and TRBJ2-7; no reliable D call. Germline values: CDR1 ENHRY, CDR2 SYGVKD. The CDR3 totals 14 residues. V gave up 3 bases and J gave up 4 bases, with 13 bases separating them. The CDR3 reads CAISENNAGYEQYF. CDR3 nucleotides: TGTGCCATCAGTGAAAACAACGCCGGGTACGAGCAGTACTTC.

The V gene is TRBV2, the J gene TRBJ1-3; D ambiguous. Per the germline V gene, CDR1 is SNHLY and CDR2 is FYNNEI. V was cut by 4 bases and J by 4 bases, with 2 bases left in between. This CDR3 comprises 11 residues. CDR3 loop: CASSAGNTIYF. The CDR3 bases are TGTGCCAGCAGTGCGGGAAACACCATATATTTT.